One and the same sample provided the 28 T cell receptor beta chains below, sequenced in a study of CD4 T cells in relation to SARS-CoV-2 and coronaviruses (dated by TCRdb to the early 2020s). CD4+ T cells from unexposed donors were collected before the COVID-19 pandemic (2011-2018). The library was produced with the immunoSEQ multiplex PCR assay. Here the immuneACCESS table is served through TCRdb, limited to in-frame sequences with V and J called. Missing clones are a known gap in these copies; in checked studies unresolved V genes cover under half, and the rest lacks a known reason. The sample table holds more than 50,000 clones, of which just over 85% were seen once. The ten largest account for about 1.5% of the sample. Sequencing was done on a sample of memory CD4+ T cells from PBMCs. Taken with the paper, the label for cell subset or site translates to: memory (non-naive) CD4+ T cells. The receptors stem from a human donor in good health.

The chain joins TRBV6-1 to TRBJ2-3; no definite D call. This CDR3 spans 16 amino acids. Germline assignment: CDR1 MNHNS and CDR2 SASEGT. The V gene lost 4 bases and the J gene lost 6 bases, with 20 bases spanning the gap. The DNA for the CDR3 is TGTGCCAGCAGTGTCCGTAGCTTAGTGTCTTCCGATACGCAGTATTTT. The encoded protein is CASSVRSLVSSDTQYF.

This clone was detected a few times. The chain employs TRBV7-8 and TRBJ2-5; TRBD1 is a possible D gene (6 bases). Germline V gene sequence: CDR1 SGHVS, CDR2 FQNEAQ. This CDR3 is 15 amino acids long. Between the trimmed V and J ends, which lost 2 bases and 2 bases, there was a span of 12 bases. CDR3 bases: TGTGCCAGCAGCTTATCTGCCCAGGGGCAAGAGACCCAGTACTTC. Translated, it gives CASSLSAQGQETQYF. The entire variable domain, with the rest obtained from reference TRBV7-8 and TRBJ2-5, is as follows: GAGVSQSPRYKVAKRGQDVALRCDPISGHVSLFWYQQALGQGPEFLTYFQNEAQLDKSGLPSDRFFAERPEGSVSTLKIQRTQQEDSAVYLCASSLSAQGQETQYFGPGTRLLVL.

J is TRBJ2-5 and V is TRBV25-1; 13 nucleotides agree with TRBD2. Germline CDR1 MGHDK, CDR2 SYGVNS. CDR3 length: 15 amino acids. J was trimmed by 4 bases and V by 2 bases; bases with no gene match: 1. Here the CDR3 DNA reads TGTGCCAGCAGTGAACGACTAGCGGGAGGAGAGACCCAGTACTTC. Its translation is CASSERLAGGETQYF.

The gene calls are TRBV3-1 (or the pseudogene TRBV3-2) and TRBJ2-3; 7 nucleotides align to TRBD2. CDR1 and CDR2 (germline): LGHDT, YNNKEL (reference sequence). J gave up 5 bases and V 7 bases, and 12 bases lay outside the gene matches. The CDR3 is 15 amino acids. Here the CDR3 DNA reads TGTGCCAGCACCCCTGGGGGGGGAGGTGGAGATACGCAGTATTTT. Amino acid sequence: CASTPGGGGGDTQYF.

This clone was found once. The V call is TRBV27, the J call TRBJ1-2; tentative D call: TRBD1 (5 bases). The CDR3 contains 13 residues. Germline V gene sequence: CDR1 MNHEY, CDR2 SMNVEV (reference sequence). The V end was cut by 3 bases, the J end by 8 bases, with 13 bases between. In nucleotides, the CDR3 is TGTGCCAGCAGTTTTAGGGACGCCCGCGGCTACACCTTC. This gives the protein CASSFRDARGYTF.

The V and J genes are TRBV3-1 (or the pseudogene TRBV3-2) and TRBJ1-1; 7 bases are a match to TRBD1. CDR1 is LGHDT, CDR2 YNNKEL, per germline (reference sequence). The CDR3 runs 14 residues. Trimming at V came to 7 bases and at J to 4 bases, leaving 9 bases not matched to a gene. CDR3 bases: TGTGCCAGCACCCTAGGGGGCTTGCGCACTGAAGCTTTCTTT. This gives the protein CASTLGGLRTEAFF.

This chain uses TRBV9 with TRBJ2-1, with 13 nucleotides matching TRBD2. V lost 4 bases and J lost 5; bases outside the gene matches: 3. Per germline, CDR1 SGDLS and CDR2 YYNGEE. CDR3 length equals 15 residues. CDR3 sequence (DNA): TGTGCCAGCAGCCAGGGACTAGCGGGACACAATGAGCAGTTCTTC. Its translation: CASSQGLAGHNEQFF.

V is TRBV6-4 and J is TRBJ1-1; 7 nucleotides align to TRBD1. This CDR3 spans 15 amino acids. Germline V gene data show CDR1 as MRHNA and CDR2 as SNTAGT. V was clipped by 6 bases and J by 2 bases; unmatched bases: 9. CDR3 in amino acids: CASSQLGQFNTEAFF. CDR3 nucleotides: TGTGCCAGCAGCCAATTGGGACAGTTCAACACTGAAGCTTTCTTT.

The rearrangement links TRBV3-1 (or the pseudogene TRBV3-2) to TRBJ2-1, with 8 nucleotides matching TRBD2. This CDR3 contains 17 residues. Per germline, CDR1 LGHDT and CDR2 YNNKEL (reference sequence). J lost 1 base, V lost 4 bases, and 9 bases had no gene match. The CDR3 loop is CASSPRDVAGSYNEQFF. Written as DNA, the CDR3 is TGTGCCAGCAGCCCTCGAGACGTAGCGGGGTCCTACAATGAGCAGTTCTTC.

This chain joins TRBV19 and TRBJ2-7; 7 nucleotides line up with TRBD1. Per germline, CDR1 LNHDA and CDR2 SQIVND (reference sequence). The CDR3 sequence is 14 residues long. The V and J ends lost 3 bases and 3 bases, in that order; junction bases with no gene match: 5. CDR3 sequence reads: CASSMAGGNYEQYF. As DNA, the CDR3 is TGTGCCAGTAGTATGGCAGGGGGAAACTACGAGCAGTACTTC. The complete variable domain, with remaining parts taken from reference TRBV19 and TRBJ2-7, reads DGGITQSPKYLFRKEGQNVTLSCEQNLNHDAMYWYRQDPGQGLRLIYYSQIVNDFQKGDIAEGYSVSREKKESFPLTVTSAQKNPTAFYLCASSMAGGNYEQYFGPGTRLTVT.

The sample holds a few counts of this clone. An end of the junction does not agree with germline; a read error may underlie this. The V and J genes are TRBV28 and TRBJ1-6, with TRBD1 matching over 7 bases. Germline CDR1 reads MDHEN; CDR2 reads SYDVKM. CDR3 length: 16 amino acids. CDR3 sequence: CASSLKGANLRSLVNF. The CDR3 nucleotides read TGTGCCAGCAGTTTGAAGGGGGCTAACCTCAGAAGTTTGGTTAACTTT.

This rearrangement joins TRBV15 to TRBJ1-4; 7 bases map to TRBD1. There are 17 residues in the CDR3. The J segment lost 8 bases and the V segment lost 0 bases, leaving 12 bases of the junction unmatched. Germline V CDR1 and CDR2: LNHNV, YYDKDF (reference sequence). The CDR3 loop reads CATSRDSSGTVDEKLFF. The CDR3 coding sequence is TGTGCCACCAGCAGAGATTCTAGCGGGACAGTGGACGAAAAACTGTTTTTT.

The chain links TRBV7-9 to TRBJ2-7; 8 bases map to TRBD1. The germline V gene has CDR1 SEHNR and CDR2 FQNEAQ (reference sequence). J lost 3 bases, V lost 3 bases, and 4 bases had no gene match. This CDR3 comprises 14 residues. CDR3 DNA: TGTGCCAGCAGCTTCAAGGACAGGGACTACGAGCAGTACTTC. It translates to CASSFKDRDYEQYF.

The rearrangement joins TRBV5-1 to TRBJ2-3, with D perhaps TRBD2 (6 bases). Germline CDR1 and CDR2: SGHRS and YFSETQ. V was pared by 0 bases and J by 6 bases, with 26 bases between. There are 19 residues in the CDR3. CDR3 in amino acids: CASSLATNRGIAEGDTQYF. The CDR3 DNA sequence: TGCGCCAGCAGCTTGGCGACTAACCGAGGGATCGCGGAGGGGGATACGCAGTATTTT.

The CDR3 spells CASSQGAGPLGEAFF. The CDR3 nucleotides read TGTGCCAGCAGCCAAGGGGCAGGCCCTCTCGGTGAAGCTTTCTTT. The V call is TRBV3-1 (or the pseudogene TRBV3-2), the J call TRBJ1-1; D not resolved. CDR3 length: 15 residues. In germline, CDR1 is LGHDT, CDR2 YNNKEL (reference sequence). V was pared by 1 base and J by 7 bases, with 16 bases between.

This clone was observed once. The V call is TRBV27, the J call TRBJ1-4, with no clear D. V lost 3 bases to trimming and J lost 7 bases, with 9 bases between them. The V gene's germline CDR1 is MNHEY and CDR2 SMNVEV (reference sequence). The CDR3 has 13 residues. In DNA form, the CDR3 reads TGTGCCAGCAGTTTCATTAAGGGTGAAAAACTGTTTTTT. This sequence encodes CASSFIKGEKLFF.

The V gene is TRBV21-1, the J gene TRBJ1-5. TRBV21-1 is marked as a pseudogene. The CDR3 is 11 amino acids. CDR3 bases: TGTGCCAGCAGCAAAGTTGAGTCCCAGCATTTT. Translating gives CASSKVESQHF.

The CDR3 here is CASSLVAGSGANVLTF. For the CDR3, the DNA is TGCGCCAGCAGCTTGGTCGCAGGCTCTGGGGCCAACGTCCTGACTTTC. The chain joins TRBV5-1 to TRBJ2-6; no firm D call. Germline CDR1 reads SGHRS; CDR2 reads YFSETQ. The CDR3 contains 16 residues. V was clipped by 0 bases and J by 0 bases, with 7 bases between them.

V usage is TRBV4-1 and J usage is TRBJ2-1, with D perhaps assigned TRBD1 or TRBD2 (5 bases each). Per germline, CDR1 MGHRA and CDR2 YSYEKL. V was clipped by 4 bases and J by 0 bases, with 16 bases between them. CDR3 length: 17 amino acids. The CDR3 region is CASSRRLADSSYNEQFF. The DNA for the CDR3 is TGCGCCAGCAGCCGCCGGCTAGCAGACAGCTCCTACAATGAGCAGTTCTTC.

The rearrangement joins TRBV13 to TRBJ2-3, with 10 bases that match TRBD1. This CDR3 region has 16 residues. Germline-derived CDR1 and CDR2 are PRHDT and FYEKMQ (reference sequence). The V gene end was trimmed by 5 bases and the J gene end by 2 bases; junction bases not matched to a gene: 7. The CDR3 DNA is TGTGCCAGCAGCCGTAGGGACAGGGGACACACAGATACGCAGTATTTT. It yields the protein CASSRRDRGHTDTQYF.

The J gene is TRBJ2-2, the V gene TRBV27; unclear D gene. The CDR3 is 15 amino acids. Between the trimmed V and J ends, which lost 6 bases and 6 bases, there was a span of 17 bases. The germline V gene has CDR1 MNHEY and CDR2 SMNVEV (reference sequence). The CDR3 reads CASSPNWSASGELFF. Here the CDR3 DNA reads TGTGCCAGCAGCCCCAATTGGTCCGCCTCCGGGGAGCTGTTTTTT.

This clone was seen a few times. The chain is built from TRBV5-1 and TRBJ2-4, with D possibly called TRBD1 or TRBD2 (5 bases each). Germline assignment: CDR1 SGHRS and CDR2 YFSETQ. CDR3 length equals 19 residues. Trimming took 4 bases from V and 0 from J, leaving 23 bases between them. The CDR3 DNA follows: TGCGCCAGCAGCCCCCGGGGCACTGACGGGGTACTAGCCAAAAACATTCAGTACTTC. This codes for CASSPRGTDGVLAKNIQYF.

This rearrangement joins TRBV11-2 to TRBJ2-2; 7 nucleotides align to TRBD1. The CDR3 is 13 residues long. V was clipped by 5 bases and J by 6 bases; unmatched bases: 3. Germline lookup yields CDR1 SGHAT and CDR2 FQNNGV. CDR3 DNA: TGTGCCAGCAGCCCCGACAGGGCCGGGGAGCTGTTTTTT. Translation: CASSPDRAGELFF.

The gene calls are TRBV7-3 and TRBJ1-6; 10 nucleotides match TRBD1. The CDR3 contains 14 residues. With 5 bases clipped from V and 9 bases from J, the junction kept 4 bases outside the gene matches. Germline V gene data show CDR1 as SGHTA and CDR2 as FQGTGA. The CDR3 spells CASSAGQGISPLHF. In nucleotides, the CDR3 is TGTGCCAGCAGCGCGGGACAGGGGATTTCACCCCTCCACTTT.

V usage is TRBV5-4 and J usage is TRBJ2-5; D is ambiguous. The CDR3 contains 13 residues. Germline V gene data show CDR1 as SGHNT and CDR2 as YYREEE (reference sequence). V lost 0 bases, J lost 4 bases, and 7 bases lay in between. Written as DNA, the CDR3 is TGTGCCAGCAGCTTGGGTCGTACAGAGACCCAGTACTTC. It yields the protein CASSLGRTETQYF.

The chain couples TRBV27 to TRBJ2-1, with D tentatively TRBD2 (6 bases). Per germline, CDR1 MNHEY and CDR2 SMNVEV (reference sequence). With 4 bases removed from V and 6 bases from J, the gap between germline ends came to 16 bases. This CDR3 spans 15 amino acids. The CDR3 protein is CASSSFGGVGNEQFF. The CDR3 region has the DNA TGTGCCAGCAGTTCCTTCGGGGGAGTCGGCAATGAGCAGTTCTTC.

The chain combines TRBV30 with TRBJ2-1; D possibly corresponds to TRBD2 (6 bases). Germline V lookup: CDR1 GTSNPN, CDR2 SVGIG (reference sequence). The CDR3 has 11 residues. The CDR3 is CARRGYNEQFF. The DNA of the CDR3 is TGTGCTCGGAGGGGCTACAATGAGCAGTTCTTC.

This CDR3 reads CATTGQEEDTQYF. The CDR3 nucleotides read TGTGCCACCACCGGACAGGAAGAAGATACGCAGTATTTT. V is TRBV24-1 and J is TRBJ2-3; 7 bases match TRBD1. The CDR3 totals 13 residues. With 8 bases clipped from V and 5 bases from J, the junction kept 6 bases outside the gene matches. Germline-derived CDR1 and CDR2 are KGHDR and SFDVKD.